These T cell receptor beta chains were read from a single sample in a study of shared clonotypes between healthy human individuals. Some clones are missing from TCRdb's copy, which holds only in-frame ones; the method was immunoSEQ multiplex PCR. The data show a few million clones, over 85% seen once. Sequenced sample: naive CD4+ T cells from PBMCs. The receptors stem from a man aged 18 to 29 in good health. Some clones in this sample may be carry-over from other donors' samples. The CDR3 runs from the conserved cysteine through the conserved F or W. Each record gives: D gene, clone size, V gene, J gene, CDR3 DNA, CDR3 protein. The D gene is left open where the match is weak. Expanded clones get a size class; other rows say once, few or many, or leave the size out.

d_call: .
clone_size: .
v_call: TRBV10-3
j_call: TRBJ2-3
cdr3_nt: TGTGCCATCAGTGAGGGTCGACAGAGCACAGATACGCAGTATTTT
cdr3_aa: CAISEGRQSTDTQYF

d_call: .
clone_size: .
v_call: TRBV18
j_call: TRBJ2-3
cdr3_nt: TGTGCCAGCTCACCGGTTTCGGATACGCAGTATTTT
cdr3_aa: CASSPVSDTQYF

d_call: .
clone_size: .
v_call: TRBV10-3
j_call: TRBJ2-1
cdr3_nt: TGTGCCATCAGTGAGTCACCTTACAATGAGCAGTTCTTC
cdr3_aa: CAISESPYNEQFF

d_call: .
clone_size: .
v_call: TRBV18
j_call: TRBJ1-5
cdr3_nt: TGTGCCAGCTCAACAAGGCTTCAGGGGCCGAAGGGCCAGCCCCAGCATTTT
cdr3_aa: CASSTRLQGPKGQPQHF

d_call: .
clone_size: .
v_call: TRBV29-1
j_call: TRBJ2-1
cdr3_nt: TGCAGCGTTTCGAGTGGGGCGGAGCAGTTCTTC
cdr3_aa: CSVSSGAEQFF

d_call: .
clone_size: .
v_call: TRBV27
j_call: TRBJ2-2
cdr3_nt: TGTGCCAGCAGTTTCCTAGCGAGAACGAACACCGGGGAGCTGTTTTTT
cdr3_aa: CASSFLARTNTGELFF

d_call: TRBD1
clone_size: .
v_call: TRBV5-7
j_call: TRBJ2-7
cdr3_nt: TGTGCCAGCAGCTTATGGGGACAGGGTTCCGAGCAGTACTTC
cdr3_aa: CASSLWGQGSEQYF

d_call: .
clone_size: .
v_call: TRBV5-7
j_call: TRBJ2-7
cdr3_nt: TGTGCCACCCCAAGGGCAAGCTCCTACGAGCAGTACTTC
cdr3_aa: CATPRASSYEQYF

d_call: .
clone_size: .
v_call: TRBV25-1
j_call: TRBJ2-1
cdr3_nt: TGTGCCAGCAGTGAATACCGACAGGCGAACAATGAGCAGTTCTTC
cdr3_aa: CASSEYRQANNEQFF

d_call: .
clone_size: .
v_call: TRBV6-1
j_call: TRBJ1-2
cdr3_nt: TGTGCCAGCAGAGAGATTAGTCACTATGGCTACACCTTC
cdr3_aa: CASREISHYGYTF

d_call: .
clone_size: .
v_call: TRBV6-1
j_call: TRBJ2-7
cdr3_nt: TGTGCCAGCAGTGAACTATACAGCGAGCAGTACTTC
cdr3_aa: CASSELYSEQYF

d_call: TRBD1
clone_size: .
v_call: TRBV5-1
j_call: TRBJ2-5
cdr3_nt: TGCGCCAGCAGCTTGCCGACAGGGGGAAAGGAAGAGACCCAGTACTTC
cdr3_aa: CASSLPTGGKEETQYF

d_call: .
clone_size: few
v_call: TRBV2
j_call: TRBJ1-1
cdr3_nt: TGTGCCAGCAGTGTAGGAATCGGTGAAGCTTTCTTT
cdr3_aa: CASSVGIGEAFF

d_call: TRBD2
clone_size: .
v_call: TRBV29-1
j_call: TRBJ2-3
cdr3_nt: TGCAGCGTCCATCTAGCGGGGTGGGACACAGATACGCAGTATTTT
cdr3_aa: CSVHLAGWDTDTQYF

d_call: .
clone_size: .
v_call: TRBV5-5
j_call: TRBJ1-2
cdr3_nt: TGTGCCAGCAGCTTGGCAACAGGAGACTATGGCTACACCTTC
cdr3_aa: CASSLATGDYGYTF

d_call: .
clone_size: .
v_call: TRBV10-1
j_call: TRBJ1-4
cdr3_nt: TGCGCCAGCAGTGACCAGAGAGGGAAACTGTTTTTT
cdr3_aa: CASSDQRGKLFF

d_call: .
clone_size: .
v_call: TRBV6-5
j_call: TRBJ2-3
cdr3_nt: TGTGCCAGCAGAGACGGTCCAGGAGATACGCAGTATTTT
cdr3_aa: CASRDGPGDTQYF

d_call: .
clone_size: .
v_call: TRBV28
j_call: TRBJ1-6
cdr3_nt: TGTGCCAGCGGTAACCGGGTGGGGGCGAGGGCAAATTCACCCCTCCACTTT
cdr3_aa: CASGNRVGARANSPLHF

d_call: .
clone_size: .
v_call: TRBV5-1
j_call: TRBJ2-3
cdr3_nt: TGCGCCAGCAGCTTGGCCCAGAAAACTAGCACAGATACGCAGTATTTT
cdr3_aa: CASSLAQKTSTDTQYF

d_call: .
clone_size: .
v_call: TRBV28
j_call: TRBJ2-1
cdr3_nt: TGTGCCAGCAGTGCGGACGCTTGGATGCAGTTCTTC
cdr3_aa: CASSADAWMQFF

d_call: .
clone_size: .
v_call: TRBV9
j_call: TRBJ1-2
cdr3_nt: TGTGCCAGCAGCGCCGCGACAGCGGACTATGGCTACACCTTC
cdr3_aa: CASSAATADYGYTF

d_call: .
clone_size: .
v_call: TRBV4-1
j_call: TRBJ2-1
cdr3_nt: TGCGCCAGCAGCCAAGTCGTTGGGGGTCCCGTTGGTAATGAGCAGTTCTTC
cdr3_aa: CASSQVVGGPVGNEQFF

d_call: .
clone_size: .
v_call: TRBV5-5
j_call: TRBJ2-7
cdr3_nt: TGTGCCAGCAGCTTGGATGGGGGCCTGCAGCAGTACTTC
cdr3_aa: CASSLDGGLQQYF

d_call: .
clone_size: .
v_call: TRBV7-2
j_call: TRBJ1-1
cdr3_nt: TGTGCCAGCACCATCCAACAGGGCTATGGTTTCTTT
cdr3_aa: CASTIQQGYGFF

d_call: TRBD1
clone_size: .
v_call: TRBV28
j_call: TRBJ1-2
cdr3_nt: TGTGCCAGCAGTTTAGGCCCCGGGACAGTTTATGGCTACACCTTC
cdr3_aa: CASSLGPGTVYGYTF

d_call: TRBD1
clone_size: .
v_call: TRBV5-5
j_call: TRBJ1-4
cdr3_nt: TGTGCCAGCAGCTTGGGACAGGGCAATGAAAAACTGTTTTTT
cdr3_aa: CASSLGQGNEKLFF

d_call: .
clone_size: .
v_call: TRBV28
j_call: TRBJ2-7
cdr3_nt: TGTGCCACAACCTGGGGTAGCGTTGACGAGCAGTACTTC
cdr3_aa: CATTWGSVDEQYF

d_call: TRBD1
clone_size: .
v_call: TRBV19
j_call: TRBJ1-5
cdr3_nt: TGTGCCAGTAGTACCCTACAGGGGACTCAGCCCCAGCATTTT
cdr3_aa: CASSTLQGTQPQHF

d_call: TRBD1
clone_size: few
v_call: TRBV5-4
j_call: TRBJ1-1
cdr3_nt: TGTGCCAGCAGCTTGGGACAGGGGGGCACTGAAGCTTTCTTT
cdr3_aa: CASSLGQGGTEAFF

d_call: TRBD1
clone_size: .
v_call: TRBV19
j_call: TRBJ2-3
cdr3_nt: TGTGCCAGTAGTATGACTCGGGGACAGGGGACCTGGACGCAGTATTTT
cdr3_aa: CASSMTRGQGTWTQYF

d_call: .
clone_size: .
v_call: TRBV19
j_call: TRBJ2-7
cdr3_nt: TGTGCCAGTAGCTACAGGGAGGTACCCTACGAGCAGTACTTC
cdr3_aa: CASSYREVPYEQYF

d_call: TRBD1
clone_size: .
v_call: TRBV30
j_call: TRBJ2-2
cdr3_nt: TGTGCCTGGAGGCCCGGGGAACAGGGGGCCGTCGGGGAGCTGTTTTTT
cdr3_aa: CAWRPGEQGAVGELFF

d_call: .
clone_size: .
v_call: TRBV28
j_call: TRBJ1-1
cdr3_nt: TGTGCCAGCAGTTCACCTAGGGGGGCGCGGGAAATGACTGAAGCTTTCTTT
cdr3_aa: CASSSPRGAREMTEAFF

d_call: .
clone_size: .
v_call: TRBV6-5
j_call: TRBJ2-1
cdr3_nt: TGTGCCAGCAGAGACGCCGCAGTAGGCAATGAGCAGTTCTTC
cdr3_aa: CASRDAAVGNEQFF

d_call: .
clone_size: .
v_call: TRBV28
j_call: TRBJ1-1
cdr3_nt: TGTGCCAGCAGTTTACCAGGGGCTACCTACACTGAAGCTTTCTTT
cdr3_aa: CASSLPGATYTEAFF

d_call: TRBD1
clone_size: .
v_call: TRBV25-1
j_call: TRBJ1-2
cdr3_nt: TGTGCCAGCAGTGGAGCCGGGACAGCGCTTGGCTACACCTTC
cdr3_aa: CASSGAGTALGYTF

d_call: TRBD2
clone_size: .
v_call: TRBV18
j_call: TRBJ2-7
cdr3_nt: TGTGCCAGCTCACCAGGGACTAGCGGGAACGAGCAGTACTTC
cdr3_aa: CASSPGTSGNEQYF

d_call: TRBD1
clone_size: .
v_call: TRBV11-2
j_call: TRBJ2-1
cdr3_nt: TGTGCCAGCAGCTTCGGACAGGCCGCCTACAATGAGCAGTTCTTC
cdr3_aa: CASSFGQAAYNEQFF

d_call: .
clone_size: .
v_call: TRBV21-1
j_call: TRBJ2-7
cdr3_nt: TGTGCCAGCCCGATTAAGGAGAGGTACGAGCAGTACTTC
cdr3_aa: CASPIKERYEQYF

d_call: .
clone_size: .
v_call: TRBV7-9
j_call: TRBJ2-1
cdr3_nt: TGTGCCAGCAGCTTAACAGGCGACAATGAGCAGTTCTTC
cdr3_aa: CASSLTGDNEQFF

d_call: .
clone_size: .
v_call: TRBV5-1
j_call: TRBJ2-7
cdr3_nt: TGCGCCAGCAGTCCGGGTGGGGTGGCTTCCTACGAGCAGTACTTC
cdr3_aa: CASSPGGVASYEQYF

d_call: TRBD1
clone_size: .
v_call: TRBV2
j_call: TRBJ1-6
cdr3_nt: TGTGCCAGCAGCCAACAGGGGGCACGTTCACCCCTCCACTTT
cdr3_aa: CASSQQGARSPLHF

d_call: .
clone_size: .
v_call: TRBV5-1
j_call: TRBJ1-1
cdr3_nt: TGCGCCAGCAGCTTTCCCCCTTCGGATATGGCTTTCTTT
cdr3_aa: CASSFPPSDMAFF

d_call: .
clone_size: .
v_call: TRBV18
j_call: TRBJ1-1
cdr3_nt: TGTGCCAGCTCACCAGCTGGTACGAACACTGAAGCTTTCTTT
cdr3_aa: CASSPAGTNTEAFF

d_call: TRBD1
clone_size: .
v_call: TRBV15
j_call: TRBJ2-1
cdr3_nt: TGTGCCACCAGCAGGAGGGGGACAGGGGCCTTCAGCTCCTACAATGAGCAGTTCTTC
cdr3_aa: CATSRRGTGAFSSYNEQFF

d_call: .
clone_size: .
v_call: TRBV30
j_call: TRBJ2-7
cdr3_nt: TGTGCCTGGAGTGTACGGTGGGGAGGCGAGCAGTACTTC
cdr3_aa: CAWSVRWGGEQYF

d_call: .
clone_size: .
v_call: TRBV19
j_call: TRBJ2-1
cdr3_nt: TGTGCCAGTAGGTCCTCCTACAATGAGCAGTTCTTC
cdr3_aa: CASRSSYNEQFF

d_call: TRBD2
clone_size: .
v_call: TRBV19
j_call: TRBJ2-3
cdr3_nt: TGTGCCAGTAGTAGAGGACTAGCGGGCACAGATACGCAGTATTTT
cdr3_aa: CASSRGLAGTDTQYF

d_call: .
clone_size: .
v_call: TRBV7-9
j_call: TRBJ1-2
cdr3_nt: TGTGCCAGCAGCTTACTGAGTACGGGATCCTATGGCTACACCTTC
cdr3_aa: CASSLLSTGSYGYTF

d_call: .
clone_size: few
v_call: TRBV4-2
j_call: TRBJ2-7
cdr3_nt: TGTGCCAGCAGCTTGGAAACCGGGACGACCTCCTACGAGCAGTACTTC
cdr3_aa: CASSLETGTTSYEQYF

d_call: .
clone_size: once
v_call: TRBV2
j_call: TRBJ1-4
cdr3_nt: TGTGCCAGCAAAGAAGGGAAGGAAAAACTGTTTTTT
cdr3_aa: CASKEGKEKLFF

d_call: .
clone_size: .
v_call: TRBV5-5
j_call: TRBJ1-5
cdr3_nt: TGTGCCAGCAGCCCACGGTCCCCCGGGAGCAATCAGCCCCAGCATTTT
cdr3_aa: CASSPRSPGSNQPQHF

d_call: TRBD2
clone_size: .
v_call: TRBV11-2
j_call: TRBJ2-1
cdr3_nt: TGTGCCAGCAGCCCGATCCACGAGCGGGAGGGCCGTGAGCAGTTCTTC
cdr3_aa: CASSPIHEREGREQFF

d_call: .
clone_size: .
v_call: TRBV7-3
j_call: TRBJ2-6
cdr3_nt: TGTGCCAGCAGCCCCCATGTCGGAGCCAACGTCCTGACTTTC
cdr3_aa: CASSPHVGANVLTF

d_call: .
clone_size: .
v_call: TRBV30
j_call: TRBJ2-1
cdr3_nt: TGTGCCTGGACCCCGGAGAGGGAGCAGTTCTTC
cdr3_aa: CAWTPEREQFF